This T cell receptor beta chain is drawn from a study of vaccination effects on CD4 cells after COVID-19. Profiled with immunoSEQ multiplex PCR; TCRdb holds only in-frame clones, not every one. Of about 66,000 clones listed, roughly 80% are singletons. About this clone: Its matching antigen is unknown.

Notes on the study in general: Convalescent patients were few in the study, and early post-infection timepoints were absent. The vaccine-induced clones of healthy vaccinees included only 1 of 255 that cross-reacted with common cold coronaviruses. Among infection- and vaccine-induced clones, marked clonal contraction occurred late after vaccination.

Between days 10 and 11 of culture, CD4+ T cells were separated out. Each person got two doses of an mRNA SARS-CoV-2 vaccine, BNT162b2 or mRNA-1273. Each culture had half its medium swapped for IL-2 medium on days 3 and 7. V was pared by 5 bases and J by 10 bases, with 21 bases between. Germline CDR1 and CDR2: KGHSH and LQKENI. CDR3 length: 14 residues. The sequencing here drew on CD4+ T cells from PBMCs cultured without peptide, taken after COVID-19 vaccination. This TCR was recovered from a human donor who received a COVID-19 vaccine. The rearrangement uses TRBV18 and TRBJ2-7, with D possibly TRBD2 on 5 matching bases. CDR3: CASSSLPGEGDQYV. CDR3 nucleotides: TGTGCCAGCTCATCGCTGCCGGGTGAGGGCGACCAGTACGTC.